This TCR beta chain was observed in a study of cytomegalovirus exposure and HLA in healthy donors. Overall study findings and caveats: Per published reports, the classifier diagnosed cytomegalovirus status with high specificity and sensitivity. Roughly uniform sequencing depth across donors was assumed, possibly incorrectly. CMV serostatus stood as the only immune exposure information on hand. In a later analysis, 15,000 to 20,000 TCR beta sequences were associated with HLA alleles at 0.05 false discovery rate.

With 60 Vbeta and 13 Jbeta primers, the PCR was carried out. Some clones are missing from TCRdb's copy, which holds only in-frame ones; the method was immunoSEQ multiplex PCR. This table holds about 130,000 clones, around four fifths found once. Details on this clone: Its antigen is unknown.

Sequenced material: PBMCs. This TCR was sampled from a man aged 40-49 years in good health and CMV-seronegative.

The CDR3 DNA reads TGTGCCAGTAGCACCCGGGAGTGGGTGTACTACACCTTC. Protein: CASSTREWVYYTF. The V call is TRBV19, the J call TRBJ1-2; no firm D call. The CDR3 consists of 13 residues. The ends were cut back, 6 bases at V and 10 bases at J, with 18 bases in the middle. Germline CDR1 reads LNHDA; CDR2 reads SQIVND (reference sequence).